What follows are 17 T cell receptor beta chains derived from one specimen sequenced in a study of cytomegalovirus exposure and HLA in healthy donors. PCR involved 60 Vbeta and 13 Jbeta primers. The method was immunoSEQ multiplex PCR; TCRdb's version includes in-frame clones alone and lacks a portion of them. The top ten clones hold roughly 1.2% of a sample with 100,000 to 150,000 clones, approximately 80% of them seen once. Sequencing was done on a sample of PBMCs. Receptors were obtained from a girl aged 2 to 9 in good health and CMV-seronegative.

To note about this clone: Since no conserved phenylalanine or tryptophan closes the CDR3, a read error is the likely cause. The chain couples TRBV7-9 to TRBJ2-3; D tentatively reads TRBD1 or TRBD2 (5 bases each). Germline CDR1 is SEHNR and CDR2 is FQNEAQ (reference sequence). This CDR3 comprises 15 residues. The CDR3 DNA is TGTGCTAGGGACGCTGGTCGCGGGAGCACAGATACGCAGTATGTT. Its translation is CARDAGRGSTDTQYV.

The chain recombines TRBV30 with TRBJ1-1; no clear D. The CDR3 contains 10 residues. Germline V CDR1 and CDR2: GTSNPN, SVGIG (reference sequence). Trimming cost V 2 bases and J 4 bases, with 2 bases left between them. The CDR3 here is CAWSRTEAFF. In DNA form, the CDR3 reads TGTGCCTGGAGTCGCACTGAAGCTTTCTTT. Together with reference TRBV30 and TRBJ1-1, the CDR3 gives the full variable domain: SQTIHQWPATLVQPVGSPLSLECTVEGTSNPNLYWYRQAAGRGLQLLFYSVGIGQISSEVPQNLSASRPQDRQFILSSKKLLLSDSGFYLCAWSRTEAFFGQGTRLTVV.

The rearrangement links TRBV27 to TRBJ2-2, with 9 nucleotides matching TRBD2. J lost 4 bases, V lost 2 bases, and 2 bases had no gene match. This CDR3 is 15 amino acids long. Germline-derived CDR1 and CDR2 are MNHEY and SMNVEV (reference sequence). Here the CDR3 reads CASSLAGGFTGELFF. The DNA of the CDR3 is TGTGCCAGCAGTTTAGCGGGAGGGTTCACCGGGGAGCTGTTTTTT.

The DNA for the CDR3 is TGTGCCAGTAGTATTCAGGGTAGAACAGATACGCAGTATTTT. Translated: CASSIQGRTDTQYF. This chain joins TRBV19 and TRBJ2-3, with D possibly TRBD1 on 5 matching bases. The V end was cut by 3 bases, the J end by 3 bases, with 10 bases between. CDR1 and CDR2 (germline): LNHDA, SQIVND (reference sequence). The CDR3 contains 14 residues.

This clone turned up a few times. The chain recombines TRBV4-1 with TRBJ1-6; the match to TRBD1 covers 9 bases. V was clipped by 6 bases and J by 8 bases; unmatched bases: 5. From germline, CDR1 is MGHRA and CDR2 YSYEKL. This CDR3 is 14 amino acids long. CDR3 in amino acids: CASSIQGADSPLHF. CDR3 DNA: TGCGCCAGCAGTATACAGGGGGCCGATTCACCCCTCCACTTT.

The chain links TRBV23-1 to TRBJ1-5; D may be TRBD1 (5 bases). TRBV23-1 is sorted into the ORF group, with uncertain function. The CDR3 is made up of 17 amino acids. Trimming cost V 4 bases and J 3 bases, with 19 bases left between them. The CDR3: CASSPTPGGVYNQPQHF. CDR3 DNA: TGCGCCAGCAGTCCCACGCCGGGGGGGGTTTACAATCAGCCCCAGCATTTT.

This chain connects TRBV6-5 to TRBJ2-3; D perhaps matches TRBD2 (6 bases). This CDR3 is 15 amino acids long. Trimming removed 6 bases at V and 1 base at J, with 14 bases between. Germline V gene data show CDR1 as MNHEY and CDR2 as SVGAGI. The CDR3 is CASSNRRLGTDTQYF. For the CDR3, the DNA is TGTGCCAGCAGCAACAGGAGACTAGGCACAGATACGCAGTATTTT.

This chain links TRBV28 with TRBJ1-2, with D tentatively TRBD1 (5 bases). Trimming shortened V by 3 bases and J by 4 bases, and 12 bases separated the two germline ends. The CDR3 runs to 14 residues. Germline CDR1 MDHEN, CDR2 SYDVKM. The CDR3 DNA reads as TGTGCCAGCAGTTTTGACAGCTCCCTCTATGGCTACACCTTC. It encodes CASSFDSSLYGYTF.

The chain couples TRBV11-2 to TRBJ1-2; 7 bases align to TRBD1. The trim removed 5 bases at V and 0 bases at J, leaving 6 bases unmatched. The CDR3 spans 15 residues. The germline CDR1 and CDR2 sequences are SGHAT and FQNNGV. This CDR3 reads CASSPTGTANYGYTF. CDR3 nucleotides: TGTGCCAGCAGCCCTACCGGGACAGCTAACTATGGCTACACCTTC.

The CDR3 protein is CASTFRTGGSTEAFF. CDR3 coding DNA: TGTGCCAGCACTTTCCGAACAGGGGGATCGACTGAAGCTTTCTTT. This chain joins TRBV6-6 and TRBJ1-1, with TRBD1 identical over 8 bases. Germline V lookup: CDR1 MNHNY, CDR2 SVGAGI (reference sequence). The CDR3 spans 15 residues. V shed 7 bases, J shed 5 bases, and the junction held 12 bases outside the gene matches.

The chain links TRBV7-2 to TRBJ2-5, with TRBD2 matching over 7 bases. With 2 bases clipped from V and 4 bases from J, the junction kept 10 bases outside the gene matches. This CDR3 region has 16 residues. Germline CDR1 reads SGHTA; CDR2 reads FQGNSA. The CDR3 DNA reads TGTGCCAGCAGCTTAAAGTCGGGGGGAGGAGGAGAGACCCAGTACTTC. Amino acid sequence: CASSLKSGGGGETQYF.

This clone was seen more than once but under ten times. CDR3 bases: TGTGCCAGTAGTATAGAGGGACAGGGAGGCCAGCCCCAGCATTTT. Its protein is CASSIEGQGGQPQHF. This chain links TRBV19 with TRBJ1-5, with 9 bases lining up with TRBD1. Per the germline V gene, CDR1 is LNHDA and CDR2 is SQIVND (reference sequence). This CDR3 has 15 amino acids. V gave up 0 bases and J gave up 7 bases; unmatched junction bases: 4.

Only one count was recorded for this clone. The chain uses TRBV28 and TRBJ2-5; 7 bases align to TRBD1. The V segment lost 6 bases and the J segment 2 bases; nucleotides outside the gene matches: 6. The V gene's germline CDR1 is MDHEN and CDR2 SYDVKM. CDR3 length: 14 residues. CDR3 sequence: CASRLWTGQETQYF. The DNA of the CDR3 is TGTGCCAGCAGGCTTTGGACAGGACAAGAGACCCAGTACTTC.

The rearrangement uses TRBV7-9 and TRBJ1-1; maybe TRBD1 (6 bases). The CDR3 covers 16 residues. The V end lost 6 bases, the J end lost 0 bases, and 17 bases lay between the germline ends. In germline, CDR1 is SEHNR, CDR2 FQNEAQ (reference sequence). The CDR3 region is CASRETDRTLNTEAFF. For the CDR3, the DNA is TGTGCCAGCAGAGAGACAGACAGGACTTTGAACACTGAAGCTTTCTTT.

CDR3 in DNA: TGTGCCTGGAGTGCCCCCGACAGGGACGAGCAGTACTTC. This encodes CAWSAPDRDEQYF. V and J are TRBV30 and TRBJ2-7; 7 bases are a match to TRBD1. CDR1 GTSNPN and CDR2 SVGIG come from the germline V gene (reference sequence). The CDR3 sequence is 13 residues long. V was pared by 1 base and J by 5 bases, with 5 bases of the junction left unmatched.

The chain couples TRBV7-3 to TRBJ2-3; 8 nucleotides agree with TRBD2. Unmatched junction bases numbered 10, after V lost 4 bases and J lost 4 bases. Looked up from germline, CDR1 is SGHTA and CDR2 is FQGTGA. This CDR3 spans 16 amino acids. The CDR3: CASSSQREMDSDTQYF. The CDR3 DNA sequence: TGTGCCAGCAGCTCTCAGCGGGAGATGGACTCAGATACGCAGTATTTT.

This chain links TRBV5-6 with TRBJ2-1; TRBD2 agrees at 11 bases. Germline assignment: CDR1 SGHDT and CDR2 YYEEEE. This CDR3 comprises 16 residues. Unmatched junction bases numbered 6, after V lost 4 bases and J lost 3 bases. For the CDR3, the DNA is TGTGCCAGCAGCCGCCGCACTAGCGGGGGCTACAATGAGCAGTTCTTC. Its translation is CASSRRTSGGYNEQFF.